A single sample is the source of the 26 T cell receptor beta chains below, sequenced in a study of OX40 agonist ivuxolimab in advanced cancers. The table came from immunoSEQ multiplex PCR; TCRdb's copy has only in-frame clones and leaves some out. The sample holds around 99,000 clones, 90% seen once. The sample consisted of CD4+ or CD8+ T cells sorted from blood, taken in a trial of the OX40 agonist ivuxolimab. Source of these receptors: an adult with an advanced solid tumor such as melanoma, head and neck, liver or kidney cancer.

The chain employs TRBV7-8 and TRBJ2-1; tentatively, D is TRBD2 (6 bases). This CDR3 contains 15 residues. V was shortened by 1 base and J by 4 bases, with 11 bases between the two germline ends. Germline V gene sequence: CDR1 SGHVS, CDR2 FQNEAQ. The CDR3 protein is CASSLVGGDYNEQFF. CDR3 bases: TGTGCCAGCAGCTTAGTAGGCGGGGATTACAATGAGCAGTTCTTC.

The CDR3 spells CASSFRGGRGYTF. DNA for the CDR3: TGTGCCAGCAGTTTCCGCGGGGGTCGAGGCTACACCTTC. The rearrangement links TRBV27 to TRBJ1-2; D may be TRBD1 (5 bases). From germline, CDR1 is MNHEY and CDR2 SMNVEV (reference sequence). The CDR3 loop spans 13 amino acids. V lost 3 bases to trimming and J lost 8 bases, with 13 bases between them.

This chain joins TRBV4-2 and TRBJ1-2, with TRBD1 matching 7 bases. Per the germline V gene, CDR1 is LGHNA and CDR2 is YNFKEQ. The CDR3 is 15 residues long. Trimming removed 0 bases from V and 8 bases from J; junction bases left unmatched: 9. The CDR3 reads CASSQDPRQGWGYTF. The CDR3 DNA sequence: TGTGCCAGCAGCCAAGATCCCCGACAGGGCTGGGGCTACACCTTC.

This clone was detected only once. The genes are TRBV2 and TRBJ1-4, with D uncertain. V lost 1 base and J 7 bases, leaving 10 bases between the germline ends. Germline V CDR1 and CDR2: SNHLY, FYNNEI. This CDR3 has 14 amino acids. This CDR3 reads CASSEGQFIEKLFF. The CDR3 DNA is TGTGCCAGCAGTGAAGGGCAGTTTATTGAAAAACTGTTTTTT.

This sequence joins TRBV28 and TRBJ1-3; weak D call: TRBD1 (6 bases). This CDR3 is built from 17 residues. CDR1 and CDR2 from the germline V gene are MDHEN and SYDVKM. Trimming left V 6 bases short and J 0 bases short, with 18 bases between. CDR3 protein: CASSPQGLGISGNTIYF. The DNA for the CDR3 is TGTGCCAGCAGCCCCCAGGGGCTGGGAATCTCTGGAAACACCATATATTTT.

DNA for the CDR3: TGCGCCAGCAGCTTCGACGGGACGTACCAAGAGACCCAGTACTTC. It yields the protein CASSFDGTYQETQYF. The J gene is TRBJ2-5, the V gene TRBV5-1; either TRBD1 or TRBD2 may supply D (5 bases each). The CDR3 has 15 residues. V was trimmed by 2 bases and J by 0 bases, leaving 11 bases between them. Germline V gene lookup returns CDR1 SGHRS and CDR2 YFSETQ.

The chain has TRBV7-8 and TRBJ2-7; D is possibly TRBD1 (5 bases). The germline gives CDR1 SGHVS, CDR2 FQNEAQ. The CDR3 is 13 residues long. V shed 5 bases and J shed 2 bases, with 10 bases lying between them. The CDR3 DNA follows: TGTGCCAGCAGCCGGACAAGTACCTACGAGCAGTACTTC. Protein sequence: CASSRTSTYEQYF.

Details on this clone: The same CDR3 is also encoded by other DNA sequences in this sample. The V call is TRBV5-1, the J call TRBJ2-6; no firm D call. V was clipped by 0 bases and J by 0 bases, with 4 bases between them. Germline assignment: CDR1 SGHRS and CDR2 YFSETQ. The CDR3 loop spans 15 amino acids. CDR3 coding DNA: TGCGCCAGCAGCTTGGGTAGCTCTGGGGCCAACGTCCTGACTTTC. Encoded protein: CASSLGSSGANVLTF.

The rearrangement joins TRBV19 to TRBJ2-1, with 11 bases that match TRBD2. CDR1 is LNHDA and CDR2 is SQIVND in the germline V gene (reference sequence). With 8 bases clipped from V and 7 bases from J, the junction kept 13 bases outside the gene matches. The CDR3 extends over 16 amino acids. The CDR3 DNA reads TGTGCCAGTCATCTCAGGGCTAGCGGGAGGAAGAATGAGCAGTTCTTC. This encodes CASHLRASGRKNEQFF.

The CDR3 coding sequence is TGTGCCAGCAGCTTATTGAAGGGTGGGACAGGGCTCTACGAGCAGTACTTC. Translated, it gives CASSLLKGGTGLYEQYF. V is TRBV5-6 and J is TRBJ2-7; 9 bases are a match to TRBD1. The CDR3 runs 17 residues. With V trimmed by 2 bases and J by 3 bases, 12 bases remained unmatched. CDR1 and CDR2 (germline): SGHDT, YYEEEE.

Note on this clone: The same CDR3 arises from other DNA sequences in this sample as well. The rearrangement links TRBV30 to TRBJ1-3, with a possible D match to TRBD1 (6 bases). In germline, CDR1 is GTSNPN, CDR2 SVGIG (reference sequence). V was cut by 3 bases and J by 4 bases, with 10 bases left in between. The CDR3 runs to 13 residues. The CDR3 region has the DNA TGTGCCTGGAGGGCAGGGGCAGGAAACACCATATATTTT. Protein product: CAWRAGAGNTIYF.

The chain has TRBV5-1 and TRBJ2-3, with 8 bases aligning to TRBD2. The J segment lost 4 bases and the V segment lost 4 bases, leaving 5 bases of the junction unmatched. Germline CDR1 reads SGHRS; CDR2 reads YFSETQ. The CDR3 is made up of 14 amino acids. CDR3 amino acids: CASSIGGAADTQYF. CDR3 DNA sequence: TGCGCCAGCAGCATCGGGGGGGCTGCAGATACGCAGTATTTT.

The rearrangement joins TRBV11-2 to TRBJ1-2; D is unclear. Germline V CDR1 and CDR2: SGHAT, FQNNGV. V was trimmed by 6 bases and J by 4 bases, leaving 9 bases between them. This CDR3 is built from 12 residues. CDR3 nucleotides: TGTGCCAGCAGGAAGGGTGGCTATGGCTACACCTTC. It is translated as CASRKGGYGYTF.

The chain is built from TRBV5-6 and TRBJ1-3; 8 bases fit TRBD1. J lost 6 bases, V lost 6 bases, and 8 bases had no gene match. Per germline, CDR1 SGHDT and CDR2 YYEEEE. CDR3 size: 14 residues. The CDR3 spells CASTVTGGINTIYF. The CDR3 coding sequence is TGTGCCAGCACCGTCACAGGGGGGATAAACACCATATATTTT.

The gene calls are TRBV30 and TRBJ1-2; possibly TRBD1 for D (6 bases). CDR3 length: 13 residues. Germline V CDR1 and CDR2: GTSNPN, SVGIG (reference sequence). The germline V and J ends were trimmed by 1 base and 6 bases, with 12 bases remaining between them. This CDR3 is CAWSDLAGDGYTF. The CDR3 DNA reads TGTGCCTGGAGTGATTTGGCAGGGGATGGCTACACCTTC.

The chain is built from TRBV15 and TRBJ2-5; D unclear. This CDR3 has 14 amino acids. The germline V gene encodes CDR1 LNHNV and CDR2 YYDKDF (reference sequence). Trimming pared 4 bases from V and 1 base from J, leaving 10 bases between. The CDR3 loop is CATSIRSPQETQYF. As DNA, the CDR3 is TGTGCCACCAGCATCAGGAGCCCCCAAGAGACCCAGTACTTC.

J is TRBJ2-3 and V is TRBV5-5, with D hard to call. The V gene's germline CDR1 is SGHKS and CDR2 YYEKEE (reference sequence). V lost 6 bases to trimming and J lost 0 bases, with 11 bases between them. This CDR3 contains 14 residues. CDR3 residues: CASTHSLSTDTQYF. The CDR3 DNA reads as TGTGCCAGCACCCACTCCCTTAGCACAGATACGCAGTATTTT.

The V and J genes are TRBV29-1 and TRBJ1-2; TRBD1 agrees at 7 bases. Germline assignment: CDR1 SQVTM and CDR2 ANQGSEA. After removal of 6 bases from V and 7 bases from J, the junction contained 17 bases not matched to a gene. CDR3 length: 15 amino acids. This CDR3 is CSVDRGQGGLGGYTF. In nucleotides, the CDR3 is TGCAGCGTAGACCGCGGGCAGGGGGGTTTGGGTGGCTACACCTTC.

The chain is built from TRBV27 and TRBJ2-3; D gene unclear. CDR1 MNHEY and CDR2 SMNVEV come from the germline V gene (reference sequence). This CDR3 has 12 residues. The V gene lost 6 bases and the J gene lost 2 bases, with 6 bases spanning the gap. The CDR3 DNA reads TGTGCCAGCAGGACCGTCACAGATACGCAGTATTTT. This gives the protein CASRTVTDTQYF.

The CDR3 spells CSVTVGEDTQYF. The CDR3 region has the DNA TGCAGCGTGACGGTGGGTGAAGATACGCAGTATTTT. The chain employs TRBV29-1 and TRBJ2-3; D unclear. Germline V CDR1 and CDR2: SQVTM, ANQGSEA. V dropped 6 bases and J dropped 5 bases, with 12 bases sitting between them. The CDR3 extends over 12 amino acids.

The rearrangement joins TRBV7-2 to TRBJ1-4; 9 bases fit TRBD1. The CDR3 runs 14 residues. V gave up 5 bases and J gave up 8 bases; unmatched junction bases: 6. The germline CDR1 and CDR2 sequences are SGHTA and FQGNSA. Written as DNA, the CDR3 is TGTGCCAGCAGCCAAGGGACAGGGAGGGAAAAACTGTTTTTT. Translated, it gives CASSQGTGREKLFF.

V usage is TRBV6-1 and J usage is TRBJ2-7; D possibly matches TRBD1 or TRBD2 (5 bases each). V was cut by 5 bases and J by 2 bases, with 10 bases left in between. CDR1 is MNHNS, CDR2 SASEGT, per germline. There are 13 residues in the CDR3. CDR3 residues: CASSWDGTYEQYF. The CDR3 coding sequence is TGTGCCAGCAGTTGGGACGGGACCTACGAGCAGTACTTC.

This clone came up once. The CDR3 is CASSLAQPNNEQFF. The CDR3 nucleotides are TGCGCCAGCAGCTTGGCCCAGCCAAATAATGAGCAGTTCTTC. The chain carries TRBV5-1 and TRBJ2-1; no definite D call. Germline V lookup: CDR1 SGHRS, CDR2 YFSETQ. V was trimmed by 0 bases and J by 7 bases, leaving 11 bases between them. The CDR3 runs to 14 residues.

The rearrangement joins TRBV6-5 to TRBJ2-7, with a tentative D call TRBD2 (6 bases). Between the trimmed V and J ends, which lost 6 bases and 3 bases, there was a span of 15 bases. Per the germline V gene, CDR1 is MNHEY and CDR2 is SVGAGI. This CDR3 has 14 residues. The CDR3 is CASSPRVGGYEQYF. The CDR3 nucleotides read TGTGCCAGCAGCCCTAGGGTGGGGGGCTACGAGCAGTACTTC.

This clone appeared a single time. The chain recombines TRBV27 with TRBJ2-2; 10 bases are shared with TRBD2. Per germline, CDR1 MNHEY and CDR2 SMNVEV (reference sequence). Trimming took 4 bases from V and 5 from J; bases not matched to a gene: 4. This CDR3 has 15 amino acids. The CDR3 bases are TGTGCCAGCAGTTATCTAGCGGGAGTTACCGGGGAGCTGTTTTTT. Translating gives CASSYLAGVTGELFF.

J is TRBJ2-2 and V is TRBV7-9; TRBD2 is a possible D gene (5 bases). Germline CDR1 reads SEHNR; CDR2 reads FQNEAQ (reference sequence). The ends were cut back, 3 bases at V and 7 bases at J, with 12 bases in the middle. CDR3 length: 14 amino acids. The DNA of the CDR3 is TGTGCCAGCAGCTTGTTCGGCCGGGGCGGGGAGCTGTTTTTT. It encodes CASSLFGRGGELFF.